This T cell receptor (beta chain) was obtained from a study of T cell responses to AZD1222 COVID-19 vaccine. Assay: immunoSEQ multiplex PCR; the TCRdb copy retains only in-frame clones and omits some. The table has 200,000 to 250,000 clones, 90% to 95% seen once. The CDR3 is made up of 17 amino acids. Germline V gene lookup returns CDR1 KGHDR and CDR2 SFDVKD. Trimming took 4 bases from V and 5 from J; bases not matched to a gene: 12. The rearrangement links TRBV24-1 to TRBJ1-5; TRBD1 matches 8 bases. The source of this sequence is an adult who received the MenACWY meningococcal vaccine as a control. The material was peripheral blood, obtained 28 days after the second dose of the MenACWY control vaccine. The CDR3 sequence is CATSDSPGQGAHQPQHF. DNA for the CDR3: TGTGCCACCAGTGACTCCCCCGGCCAGGGGGCCCATCAGCCCCAGCATTTT.